This TCR beta chain stems from a study of shared clonotypes between healthy human individuals. Study-wide results and limits: The diversity represented, both genetic and in exposure history, was limited by few donors. Read depth was anticipated to influence clonotype sharing among donors. Tissue TCR repertoires likely differ from these blood-only repertoires.

The method was immunoSEQ multiplex PCR; TCRdb's version includes in-frame clones alone and lacks a portion of them. The repertoire has approximately 460,000 clones, approximately 71% of them found once; the top ten carry about 11%. Caucasian adults residing in Nashville, Tennessee made up all the donors. The germline V gene has CDR1 MDHEN and CDR2 SYDVKM. V shed 0 bases and J shed 4 bases, with 9 bases lying between them. The CDR3 runs to 14 residues. Concerning this clone: Its antigen is not identified.

This sequence was found in a woman aged 40-49 years in good health. Some clones in this sample may be carry-over from other donors' samples. Material for sequencing was PBMCs. The chain couples TRBV28 to TRBJ1-1; D perhaps matches TRBD1 (6 bases). CDR3 bases: TGTGCCAGCAGTTTATGGGGCAGGGGCACTGAAGCTTTCTTT. This encodes CASSLWGRGTEAFF.